The source of this T cell receptor (beta chain) is a study of cytomegalovirus exposure and HLA in healthy donors. Study-wide results and limits: Productive status was seen about 87% or about 30% of the time for most TCR beta V segments in an earlier analysis. Links to common viral pathogens appeared, in a later analysis, for several of the most significant clusters.

Researchers ran the PCR with 60 Vbeta and 13 Jbeta primers. The data were produced by immunoSEQ multiplex PCR, yet TCRdb's version contains in-frame clones alone and is incomplete. The sample yields more than 150,000 clones, roughly 80% seen once. The CDR3 is 13 amino acids. Germline CDR1 is SGDLS and CDR2 is YYNGEE. V lost 3 bases and J lost 7, with 13 bases in between. For this clone: Its antigen is not identified.

This chain connects TRBV9 to TRBJ1-2; maybe TRBD1 (5 bases). Sequencing was done on a sample of PBMCs. The TCR comes from a woman in her 40s in good health and CMV-seropositive. CDR3 in DNA: TGTGCCAGCAGCGAGGGACTGTCAGGTGGCTACACCTTC. Translating gives CASSEGLSGGYTF.